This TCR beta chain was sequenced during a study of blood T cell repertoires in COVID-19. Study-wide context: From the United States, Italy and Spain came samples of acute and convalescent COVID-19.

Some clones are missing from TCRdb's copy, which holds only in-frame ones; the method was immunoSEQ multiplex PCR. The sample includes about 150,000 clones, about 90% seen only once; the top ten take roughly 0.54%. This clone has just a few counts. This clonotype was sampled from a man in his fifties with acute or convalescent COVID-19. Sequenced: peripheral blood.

The DNA of the CDR3 is TGTGCCAGCAGCTCGGACAGACGATCCGGAGATACGCAGTATTTT. As protein: CASSSDRRSGDTQYF. The chain is built from TRBV7-9 and TRBJ2-3; a weak D match, TRBD1 (6 bases). V lost 4 bases and J 5 bases, leaving 16 bases between the germline ends. Germline V gives CDR1 SEHNR, CDR2 FQNEAQ (reference sequence). The CDR3 is made up of 15 amino acids.